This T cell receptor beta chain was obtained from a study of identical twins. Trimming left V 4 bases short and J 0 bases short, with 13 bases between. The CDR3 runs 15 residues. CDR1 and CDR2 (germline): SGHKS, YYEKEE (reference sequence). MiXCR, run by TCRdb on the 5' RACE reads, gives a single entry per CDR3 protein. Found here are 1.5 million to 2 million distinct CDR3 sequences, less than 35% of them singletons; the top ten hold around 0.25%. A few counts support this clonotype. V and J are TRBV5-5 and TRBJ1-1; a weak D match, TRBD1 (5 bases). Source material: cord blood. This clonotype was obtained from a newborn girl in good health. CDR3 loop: CASSALQEMNTEAFF. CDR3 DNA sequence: TGTGCCAGCAGCGCGCTACAGGAGATGAACACTGAAGCTTTCTTT.